Following are 18 T cell receptor beta chains from one sample sequenced in a study of T cells after yellow fever vaccination. TCRdb used MiXCR to reprocess the 5' RACE reads, holding one entry per CDR3 protein. Among 620,000 or so distinct CDR3 sequences listed, 9% to 15% were seen once. The sample in question was PBMCs, obtained on the day of the yellow fever booster vaccination. These receptor sequences come from a man younger than 40 who received the YFV17D yellow fever vaccine.

The rearrangement links TRBV28 to TRBJ1-5, with D perhaps matching TRBD1 (5 bases). This CDR3 has 12 amino acids. Germline CDR1 reads MDHEN; CDR2 reads SYDVKM. Trimming took 6 bases from V and 11 from J, leaving 14 bases between them. CDR3 nucleotides: TGTGCCAGCAGCAGCGGGACCGGGACCCAGCATTTT. Residues: CASSSGTGTQHF.

The rearrangement joins TRBV9 to TRBJ2-5, with 13 nucleotides matching TRBD2. Germline trimming cut 0 bases from V and 4 bases from J; bases unmatched to any gene: 6. The germline V gene has CDR1 SGDLS and CDR2 YYNGEE. The CDR3 is made up of 17 amino acids. The CDR3: CASSVDGTSGDRETQYF. The CDR3 DNA sequence: TGTGCCAGCAGCGTAGATGGGACTAGCGGGGACAGAGAGACCCAGTACTTC.

This clonotype was counted between two and nine times. The V gene is TRBV7-2, the J gene TRBJ2-7; unclear D gene. V lost 1 base and J lost 3, with 16 bases in between. This CDR3 spans 16 amino acids. Germline V lookup: CDR1 SGHTA, CDR2 FQGNSA. This CDR3 is CASSLGASTSGYEQYF. As DNA, the CDR3 is TGTGCCAGCAGCTTAGGAGCCTCCACCTCGGGCTACGAGCAGTACTTC.

In its sample, this clonotype was seen a few times. The gene calls are TRBV15 and TRBJ2-5; 9 nucleotides match TRBD1. The V gene's germline CDR1 is LNHNV and CDR2 YYDKDF (reference sequence). The CDR3 is made up of 14 amino acids. The J segment lost 5 bases and the V segment lost 3 bases, leaving 4 bases of the junction unmatched. In DNA, the CDR3 is TGTGCCACCAGCAGGGACAGGGGTATGGAGACCCAGTACTTC. It codes for CATSRDRGMETQYF.

The J gene is TRBJ2-1, the V gene TRBV5-4; a weak D match, TRBD1 (5 bases). V was clipped by 2 bases and J by 10 bases, with 10 bases between them. The CDR3 length is 12 residues. CDR1 and CDR2 (germline): SGHNT, YYREEE (reference sequence). Here the CDR3 reads CASSFDSYEQFF. The CDR3 DNA reads TGTGCCAGCAGCTTTGACAGTTACGAGCAGTTCTTC.

Only a few counts were recorded for this clonotype. The J gene is TRBJ2-1, the V gene TRBV6-1; TRBD1 matches at 8 bases. Germline V gene sequence: CDR1 MNHNS, CDR2 SASEGT. Trimming at V came to 6 bases and at J to 8 bases, leaving 9 bases not matched to a gene. This CDR3 comprises 14 residues. In DNA form, the CDR3 reads TGTGCCAGCAGCGGGCAGGGGGCGTACGATGAGCAGTTCTTC. Protein: CASSGQGAYDEQFF.

The chain uses TRBV30 and TRBJ2-1; 8 bases are a match to TRBD2. The length of the CDR3 is 12 residues. The germline CDR1 and CDR2 sequences are GTSNPN and SVGIG (reference sequence). In DNA, the CDR3 is TGTGCTCGTAGCGGGATGGTCAATGAGCAGTTCTTC. This translates into CARSGMVNEQFF.

V gene TRBV12-3 or TRBV12-4 combines with J gene TRBJ2-5; tentatively, D is TRBD2 (5 bases). This CDR3 has 14 amino acids. V lost 5 bases to trimming and J lost 7 bases, with 17 bases between them. The CDR3 region has the DNA TGTGCCAGCAGTCCGCCGGACTCTAGTGGGACCCAGTACTTC. Translating gives CASSPPDSSGTQYF.

V and J are TRBV5-1 and TRBJ2-3; TRBD1 is a possible D gene (6 bases). CDR3 length equals 15 residues. CDR1 SGHRS and CDR2 YFSETQ come from the germline V gene. V shed 7 bases and J shed 0 bases, with 15 bases lying between them. Written as DNA, the CDR3 is TGCGCCAGCGCGATAGACAGGTCAAGCACAGATACGCAGTATTTT. It encodes CASAIDRSSTDTQYF.

This clonotype was seen more than once but under ten times. V and J are TRBV29-1 and TRBJ2-2; 10 bases fit TRBD1. V shed 5 bases, J shed 8 bases, and the junction held 5 bases outside the gene matches. The CDR3 is made up of 13 amino acids. Germline loops: CDR1 SQVTM, CDR2 ANQGSEA. This chain's CDR3 is CSVSGQGTGELFF. In nucleotides, the CDR3 is TGCAGCGTTTCGGGACAGGGGACGGGGGAGCTGTTTTTT.

This clonotype was seen at least ten times. CDR3: CSASRASGSLDTQYF. The CDR3, as DNA: TGCAGTGCTAGTAGGGCTAGCGGGAGCTTGGATACGCAGTATTTT. The chain combines TRBV20-1 with TRBJ2-3, with 10 bases fitting TRBD2. CDR3 length: 15 residues. The junction had 9 bases not matched to a gene; V was cut back by 3 bases and J by 6 bases. In germline, CDR1 is DFQATT, CDR2 SNEGSKA (reference sequence).

This clonotype occurred a few times. V gene TRBV7-8 combines with J gene TRBJ2-7; TRBD1 agrees at 7 bases. V was clipped by 1 base and J by 4 bases; unmatched bases: 4. CDR1 and CDR2 from the germline V gene are SGHVS and FQNEAQ. The CDR3 sequence is 14 residues long. In DNA, the CDR3 is TGTGCCAGCAGCTTAGTGGGGACAGTTTACGAGCAGTACTTC. Amino acid sequence: CASSLVGTVYEQYF.

J is TRBJ2-2 and V is TRBV19; D is possibly TRBD2 (6 bases). Trimming removed 6 bases from V and 3 bases from J, with 11 bases in between. Germline V gene lookup returns CDR1 LNHDA and CDR2 SQIVND (reference sequence). This CDR3 is 14 amino acids long. CDR3 protein: CASRVAGYTGELFF. In DNA form, the CDR3 reads TGTGCCAGTAGAGTGGCGGGATACACCGGGGAGCTGTTTTTT.

The J gene is TRBJ1-5, the V gene TRBV27; D call uncertain. The CDR3 is made up of 14 amino acids. Deletions cut 0 bases from V and 4 bases from J, with 7 bases between. Germline V gene lookup returns CDR1 MNHEY and CDR2 SMNVEV (reference sequence). CDR3 DNA sequence: TGTGCCAGCAGTTTATCGGGGAATAATCAGCCCCAGCATTTT. This encodes CASSLSGNNQPQHF.

This clonotype was seen only a few times. Written as DNA, the CDR3 is TGCAGTGCTCAACAGGGGGCTGATCAGCCCCAGCATTTT. This gives the protein CSAQQGADQPQHF. The V call is TRBV20-1, the J call TRBJ1-5, with 9 bases aligning to TRBD1. This CDR3 has 13 residues. Germline CDR1 DFQATT, CDR2 SNEGSKA (reference sequence). The ends lost 5 bases at V and 5 bases at J; junction bases unmatched: 4.

V usage is TRBV20-1 and J usage is TRBJ2-7, with no clear D. Looked up from germline, CDR1 is DFQATT and CDR2 is SNEGSKA (reference sequence). The CDR3 totals 11 residues. Trimming took 4 bases from V and 2 from J, leaving 6 bases between them. CDR3 sequence reads: CSAKQTYEQYF. The CDR3, as DNA: TGCAGTGCTAAACAGACCTACGAGCAGTACTTC.

This chain connects TRBV5-1 to TRBJ2-7, with D uncertain. The CDR3 contains 12 residues. CDR1 and CDR2 from the germline V gene are SGHRS and YFSETQ. V lost 2 bases and J lost 5, with 8 bases in between. The CDR3 is CASSFKGDEQYF. CDR3 nucleotide sequence: TGCGCCAGCAGCTTTAAGGGCGACGAGCAGTACTTC.

The rearrangement uses TRBV9 and TRBJ2-1, with D possibly being TRBD2 (7 bases). Trimming took off 3 bases at V and 0 bases at J, with 10 bases between the two ends. The CDR3 extends over 15 amino acids. Germline CDR1 reads SGDLS; CDR2 reads YYNGEE. The CDR3 nucleotides are TGTGCCAGCAGCGCAAGGGGGGGCTCCTACAATGAGCAGTTCTTC. It is translated as CASSARGGSYNEQFF.